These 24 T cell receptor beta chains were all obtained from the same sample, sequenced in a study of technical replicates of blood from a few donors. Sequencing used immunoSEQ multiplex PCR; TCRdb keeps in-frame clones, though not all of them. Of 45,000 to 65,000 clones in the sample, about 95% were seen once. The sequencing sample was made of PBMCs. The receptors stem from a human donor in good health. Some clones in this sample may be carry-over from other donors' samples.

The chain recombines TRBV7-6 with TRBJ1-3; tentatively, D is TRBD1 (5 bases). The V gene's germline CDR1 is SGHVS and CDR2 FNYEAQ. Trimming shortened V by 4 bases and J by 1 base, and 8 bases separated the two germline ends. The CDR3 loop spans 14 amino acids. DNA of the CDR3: TGTGCCAGCAGCTCCAGGGCATCTGGAAACACCATATATTTT. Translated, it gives CASSSRASGNTIYF. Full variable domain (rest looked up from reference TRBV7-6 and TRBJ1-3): GAGVSQSPRYKVTKRGQDVALRCDPISGHVSLYWYRQALGQGPEFLTYFNYEAQQDKSGLPNDRFSAERPEGSISTLTIQRTEQRDSAMYRCASSSRASGNTIYFGEGSWLTVV.

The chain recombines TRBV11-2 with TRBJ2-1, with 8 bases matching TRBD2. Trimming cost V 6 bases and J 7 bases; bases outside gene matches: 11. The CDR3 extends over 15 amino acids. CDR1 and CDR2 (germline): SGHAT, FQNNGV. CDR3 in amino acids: CASSGRAGGENEQFF. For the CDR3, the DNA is TGTGCCAGCAGTGGAAGGGCGGGGGGCGAGAATGAGCAGTTCTTC. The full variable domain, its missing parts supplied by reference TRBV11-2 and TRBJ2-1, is EAGVAQSPRYKIIEKRQSVAFWCNPISGHATLYWYQQILGQGPKLLIQFQNNGVVDDSQLPKDRFSAERLKGVDSTLKIQPAKLEDSAVYLCASSGRAGGENEQFFGPGTRLTVL.

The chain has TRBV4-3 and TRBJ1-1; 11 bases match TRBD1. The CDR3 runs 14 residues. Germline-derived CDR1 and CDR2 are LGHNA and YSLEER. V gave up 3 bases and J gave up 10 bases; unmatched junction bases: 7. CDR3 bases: TGCGCCAGCAGCCAGGAAGGACAGGGGGCAACAGCTTTCTTT. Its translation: CASSQEGQGATAFF.

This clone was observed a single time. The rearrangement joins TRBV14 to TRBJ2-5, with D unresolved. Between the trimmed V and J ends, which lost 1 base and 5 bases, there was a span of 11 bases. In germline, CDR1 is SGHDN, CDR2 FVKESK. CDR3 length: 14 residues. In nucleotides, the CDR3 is TGTGCCAGCAGCCAAGTTGTGGGCCCCGAGACCCAGTACTTC. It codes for CASSQVVGPETQYF.

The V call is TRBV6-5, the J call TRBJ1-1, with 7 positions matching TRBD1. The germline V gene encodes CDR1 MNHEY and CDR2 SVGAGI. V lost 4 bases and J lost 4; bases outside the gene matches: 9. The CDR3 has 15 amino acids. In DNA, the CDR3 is TGTGCCAGCAGTTCCCGACAGGGAAGATTCACTGAAGCTTTCTTT. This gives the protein CASSSRQGRFTEAFF.

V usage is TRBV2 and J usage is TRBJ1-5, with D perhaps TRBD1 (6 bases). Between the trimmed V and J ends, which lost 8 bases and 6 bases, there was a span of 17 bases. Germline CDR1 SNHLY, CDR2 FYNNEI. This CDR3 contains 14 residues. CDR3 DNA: TGTGCCAGCTGTATCAGGGACATAGGTCAGCCCCAGCATTTT. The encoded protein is CASCIRDIGQPQHF.

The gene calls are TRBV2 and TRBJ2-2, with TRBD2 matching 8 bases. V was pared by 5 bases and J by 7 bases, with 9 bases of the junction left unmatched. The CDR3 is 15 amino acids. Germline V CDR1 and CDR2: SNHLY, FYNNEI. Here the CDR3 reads CASSSGTRAGGELFF. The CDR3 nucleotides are TGTGCCAGCAGTTCCGGGACTAGGGCGGGCGGGGAGCTGTTTTTT. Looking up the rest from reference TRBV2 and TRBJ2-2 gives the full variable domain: EPEVTQTPSHQVTQMGQEVILRCVPISNHLYFYWYRQILGQKVEFLVSFYNNEISEKSEIFDDQFSVERPDGSNFTLKIRSTKLEDSAMYFCASSSGTRAGGELFFGEGSRLTVL.

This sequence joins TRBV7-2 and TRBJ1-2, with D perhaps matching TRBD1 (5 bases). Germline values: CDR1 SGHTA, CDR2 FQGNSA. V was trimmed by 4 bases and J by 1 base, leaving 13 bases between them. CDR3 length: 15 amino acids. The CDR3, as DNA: TGTGCCAGCAGCTCTCAGGGTACGGTTAACTATGGCTACACCTTC. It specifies CASSSQGTVNYGYTF.

CDR3 sequence: CASSIPLAGSNEQFF. CDR3 coding DNA: TGTGCCAGTAGTATTCCCCTAGCGGGGTCAAATGAGCAGTTCTTC. This chain connects TRBV19 to TRBJ2-1; 9 bases match TRBD2. The CDR3 length is 15 residues. V shed 3 bases, J shed 7 bases, and the junction held 7 bases outside the gene matches. Germline V lookup: CDR1 LNHDA, CDR2 SQIVND (reference sequence).

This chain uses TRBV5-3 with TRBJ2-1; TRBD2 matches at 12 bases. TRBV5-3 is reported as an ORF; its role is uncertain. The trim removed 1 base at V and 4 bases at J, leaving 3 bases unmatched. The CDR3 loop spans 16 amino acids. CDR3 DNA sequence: TGTGCCAGAAGCTTGAGGACTAGCGGGAAGTACAATGAGCAGTTCTTC. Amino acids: CARSLRTSGKYNEQFF.

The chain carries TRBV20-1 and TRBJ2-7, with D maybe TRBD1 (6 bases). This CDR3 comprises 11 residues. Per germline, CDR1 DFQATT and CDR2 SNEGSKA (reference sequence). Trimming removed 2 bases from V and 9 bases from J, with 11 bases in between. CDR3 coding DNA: TGCAGTGCTAGAACAGGGTCGGCGCAGTACTTC. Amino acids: CSARTGSAQYF.

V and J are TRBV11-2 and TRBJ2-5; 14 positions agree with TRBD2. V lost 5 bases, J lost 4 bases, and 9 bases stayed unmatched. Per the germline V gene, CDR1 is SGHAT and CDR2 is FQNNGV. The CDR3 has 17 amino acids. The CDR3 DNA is TGTGCCAGCAGCCCTCGGGTAGGACTAGCGGGAGGAGAGACCCAGTACTTC. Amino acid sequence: CASSPRVGLAGGETQYF.

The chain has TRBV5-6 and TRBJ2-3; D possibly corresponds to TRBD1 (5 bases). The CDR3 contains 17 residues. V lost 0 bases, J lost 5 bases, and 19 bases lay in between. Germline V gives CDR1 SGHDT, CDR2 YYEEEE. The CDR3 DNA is TGTGCCAGCAGCTTGGGACAGTATAGTAGTATCGGAGATACGCAGTATTTT. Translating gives CASSLGQYSSIGDTQYF.

The CDR3 DNA reads TGTGCCATCAGTGAACTAGCGGGAGGAGGCGAGCAGTTCTTC. Translating it yields CAISELAGGGEQFF. J is TRBJ2-1 and V is TRBV10-3, with 12 bases identical to TRBD2. The CDR3 is 14 residues long. The trim removed 3 bases at V and 10 bases at J, leaving 4 bases unmatched. Germline loops: CDR1 ENHRY, CDR2 SYGVKD.

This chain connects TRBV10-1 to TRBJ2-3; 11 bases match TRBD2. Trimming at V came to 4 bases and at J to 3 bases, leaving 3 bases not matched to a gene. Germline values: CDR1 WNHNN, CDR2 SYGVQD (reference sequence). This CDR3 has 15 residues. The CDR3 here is CASSGGTSGTDTQYF. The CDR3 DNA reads TGCGCCAGCAGTGGAGGGACTAGCGGTACAGATACGCAGTATTTT.

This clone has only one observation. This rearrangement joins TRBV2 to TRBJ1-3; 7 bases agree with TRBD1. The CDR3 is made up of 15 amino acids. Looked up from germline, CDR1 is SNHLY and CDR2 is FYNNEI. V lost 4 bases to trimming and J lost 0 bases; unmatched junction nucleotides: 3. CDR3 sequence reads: CASSANRGSGNTIYF. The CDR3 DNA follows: TGTGCCAGCAGTGCAAACAGGGGCTCTGGAAACACCATATATTTT.

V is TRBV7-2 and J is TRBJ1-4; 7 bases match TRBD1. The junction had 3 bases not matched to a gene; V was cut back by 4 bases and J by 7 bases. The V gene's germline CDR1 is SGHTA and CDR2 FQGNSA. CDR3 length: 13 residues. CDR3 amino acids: CASSSQGGEKLFF. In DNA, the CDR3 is TGTGCCAGCAGCTCGCAGGGGGGTGAAAAACTGTTTTTT.

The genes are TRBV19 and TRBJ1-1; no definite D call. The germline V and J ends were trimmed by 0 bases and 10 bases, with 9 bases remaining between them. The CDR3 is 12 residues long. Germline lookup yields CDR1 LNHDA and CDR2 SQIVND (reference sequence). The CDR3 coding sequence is TGTGCCAGTAGTATAGATACGAGTATAGCTTTCTTT. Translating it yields CASSIDTSIAFF. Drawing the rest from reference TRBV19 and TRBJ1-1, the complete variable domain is DGGITQSPKYLFRKEGQNVTLSCEQNLNHDAMYWYRQDPGQGLRLIYYSQIVNDFQKGDIAEGYSVSREKKESFPLTVTSAQKNPTAFYLCASSIDTSIAFFGQGTRLTVV.

In DNA form, the CDR3 reads TGTGCCTGCCTAGCGGGACAGGGGGCATACGAGCAGTACTTC. This encodes CACLAGQGAYEQYF. J is TRBJ2-7 and V is TRBV30; 12 bases are a match to TRBD1. V shed 6 bases and J 4 bases; nucleotides not matched to a gene: 7. Germline V gives CDR1 GTSNPN, CDR2 SVGIG (reference sequence). This CDR3 spans 14 amino acids.

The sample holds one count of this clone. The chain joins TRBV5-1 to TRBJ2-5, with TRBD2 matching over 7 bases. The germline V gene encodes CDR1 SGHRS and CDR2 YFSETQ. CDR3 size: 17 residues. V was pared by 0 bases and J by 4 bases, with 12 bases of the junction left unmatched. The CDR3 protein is CASSLVAGAGLGETQYF. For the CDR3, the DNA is TGCGCCAGCAGCTTGGTCGCGGGAGCCGGTTTGGGAGAGACCCAGTACTTC. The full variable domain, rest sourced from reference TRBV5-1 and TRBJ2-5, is KAGVTQTPRYLIKTRGQQVTLSCSPISGHRSVSWYQQTPGQGLQFLFEYFSETQRNKGNFPGRFSGRQFSNSRSEMNVSTLELGDSALYLCASSLVAGAGLGETQYFGPGTRLLVL.

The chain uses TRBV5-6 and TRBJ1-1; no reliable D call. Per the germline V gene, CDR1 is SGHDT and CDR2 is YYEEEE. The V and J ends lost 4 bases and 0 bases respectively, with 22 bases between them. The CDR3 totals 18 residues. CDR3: CASSIGAGGFLMNTEAFF. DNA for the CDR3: TGTGCCAGCAGCATAGGAGCGGGAGGGTTCCTCATGAACACTGAAGCTTTCTTT.

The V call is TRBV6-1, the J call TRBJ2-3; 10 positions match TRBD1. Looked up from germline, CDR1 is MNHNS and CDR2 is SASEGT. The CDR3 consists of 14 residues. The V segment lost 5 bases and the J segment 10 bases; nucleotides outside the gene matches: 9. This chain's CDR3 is CASSSPGQGKSQYF. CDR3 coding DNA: TGTGCCAGCAGTTCTCCGGGACAGGGGAAATCGCAGTATTTT.

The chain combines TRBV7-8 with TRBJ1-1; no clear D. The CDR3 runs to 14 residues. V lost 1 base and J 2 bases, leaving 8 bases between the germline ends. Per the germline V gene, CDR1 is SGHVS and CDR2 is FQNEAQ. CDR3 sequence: CASSLVQINTEAFF. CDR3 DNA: TGTGCCAGCAGCTTAGTACAGATTAACACTGAAGCTTTCTTT.

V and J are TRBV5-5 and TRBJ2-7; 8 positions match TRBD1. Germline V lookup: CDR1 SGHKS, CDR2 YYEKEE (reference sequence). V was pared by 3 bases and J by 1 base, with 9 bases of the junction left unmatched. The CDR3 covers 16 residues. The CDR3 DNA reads TGTGCCAGCAGCTCCGGACAGGGATGGAGTTCCTACGAGCAGTACTTC. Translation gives CASSSGQGWSSYEQYF.